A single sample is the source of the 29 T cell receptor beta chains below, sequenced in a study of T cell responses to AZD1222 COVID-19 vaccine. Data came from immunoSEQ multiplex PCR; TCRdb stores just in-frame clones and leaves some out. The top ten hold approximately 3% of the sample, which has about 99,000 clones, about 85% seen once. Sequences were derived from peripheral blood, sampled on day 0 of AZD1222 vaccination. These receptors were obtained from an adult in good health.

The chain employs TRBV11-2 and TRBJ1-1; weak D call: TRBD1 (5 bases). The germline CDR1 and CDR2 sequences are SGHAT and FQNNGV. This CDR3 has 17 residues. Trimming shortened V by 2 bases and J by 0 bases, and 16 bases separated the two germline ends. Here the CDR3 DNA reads TGTGCCAGCAGCTTATCGGACCACCAGGGAATGAACACTGAAGCTTTCTTT. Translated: CASSLSDHQGMNTEAFF.

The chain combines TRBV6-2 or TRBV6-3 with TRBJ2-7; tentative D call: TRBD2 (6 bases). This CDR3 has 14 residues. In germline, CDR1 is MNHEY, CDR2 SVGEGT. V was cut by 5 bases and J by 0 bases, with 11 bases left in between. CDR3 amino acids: CASSDGGSSYEQYV. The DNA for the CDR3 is TGTGCCAGCAGTGACGGAGGGAGCTCCTACGAGCAGTACGTC.

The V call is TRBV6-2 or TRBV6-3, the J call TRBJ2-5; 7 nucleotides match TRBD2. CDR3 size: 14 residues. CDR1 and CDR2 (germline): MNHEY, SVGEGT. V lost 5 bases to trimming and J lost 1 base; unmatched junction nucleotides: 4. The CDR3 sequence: CASSGGGAQETQYF. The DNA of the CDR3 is TGTGCCAGCAGTGGGGGGGGTGCCCAAGAGACCCAGTACTTC.

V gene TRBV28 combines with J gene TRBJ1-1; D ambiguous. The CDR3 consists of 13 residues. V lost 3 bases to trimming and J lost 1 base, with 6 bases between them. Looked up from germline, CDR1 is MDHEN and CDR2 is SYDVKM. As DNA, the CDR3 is TGTGCCAGCAGTTTTCGGGGGAACACTGAAGCTTTCTTT. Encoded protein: CASSFRGNTEAFF.

DNA of the CDR3: TGTGCCAGCAGCCAAGAGGGATTCTGCAACACTGAAGCTTTCTTT. As protein: CASSQEGFCNTEAFF. The J gene is TRBJ1-1, the V gene TRBV3-1 (or the pseudogene TRBV3-2), with no clear D. CDR3 length: 15 amino acids. The V end lost 0 bases, the J end lost 2 bases, and 10 bases lay between the germline ends. The germline CDR1 and CDR2 sequences are LGHDT and YNNKEL (reference sequence).

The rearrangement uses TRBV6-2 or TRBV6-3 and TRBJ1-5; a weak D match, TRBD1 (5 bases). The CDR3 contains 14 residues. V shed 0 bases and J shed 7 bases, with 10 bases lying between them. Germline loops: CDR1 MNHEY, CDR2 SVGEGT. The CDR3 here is CASSYSTREQPQHF. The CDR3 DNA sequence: TGTGCCAGCAGTTACTCGACCAGGGAACAGCCCCAGCATTTT.

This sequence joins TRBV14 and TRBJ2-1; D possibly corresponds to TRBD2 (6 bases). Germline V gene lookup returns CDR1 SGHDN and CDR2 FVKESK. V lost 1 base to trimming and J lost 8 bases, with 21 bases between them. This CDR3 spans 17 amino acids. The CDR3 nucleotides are TGTGCCAGCAGCCAAGGCCAGCGGGTCTCCAGTGGCGATGAGCAGTTCTTC. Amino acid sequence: CASSQGQRVSSGDEQFF.

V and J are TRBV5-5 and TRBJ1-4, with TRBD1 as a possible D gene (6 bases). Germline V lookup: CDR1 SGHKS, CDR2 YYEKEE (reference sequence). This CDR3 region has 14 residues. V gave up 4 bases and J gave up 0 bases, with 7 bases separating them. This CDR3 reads CASSGQPTNEKLFF. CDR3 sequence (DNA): TGTGCCAGCAGCGGACAGCCAACTAATGAAAAACTGTTTTTT. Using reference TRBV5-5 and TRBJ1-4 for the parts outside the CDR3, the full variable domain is DAGVTQSPTHLIKTRGQQVTLRCSPISGHKSVSWYQQVLGQGPQFIFQYYEKEERGRGNFPDRFSARQFPNYSSELNVNALLLGDSALYLCASSGQPTNEKLFFGSGTQLSVL.

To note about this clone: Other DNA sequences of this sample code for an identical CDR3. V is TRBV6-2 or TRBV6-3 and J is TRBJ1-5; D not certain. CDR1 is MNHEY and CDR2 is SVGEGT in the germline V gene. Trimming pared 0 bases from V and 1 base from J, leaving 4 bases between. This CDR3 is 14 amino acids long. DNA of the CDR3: TGTGCCAGCAGTTACTCAGGGAGCAATCAGCCCCAGCATTTT. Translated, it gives CASSYSGSNQPQHF.

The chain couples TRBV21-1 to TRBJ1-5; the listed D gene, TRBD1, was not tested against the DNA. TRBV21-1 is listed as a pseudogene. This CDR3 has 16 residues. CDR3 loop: CASSTRDREFHQPQHF. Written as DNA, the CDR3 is TGTGCCAGCAGCACCCGGGACAGGGAATTTCATCAGCCCCAGCATTTT.

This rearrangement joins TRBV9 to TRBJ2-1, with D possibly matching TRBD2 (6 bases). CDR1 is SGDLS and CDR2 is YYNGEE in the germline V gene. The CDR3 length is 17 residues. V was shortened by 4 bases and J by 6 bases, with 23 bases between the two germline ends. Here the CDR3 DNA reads TGTGCCAGCAGCCCCGGGGAGGTGAATATTTTTGTCAATGAGCAGTTCTTC. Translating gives CASSPGEVNIFVNEQFF.

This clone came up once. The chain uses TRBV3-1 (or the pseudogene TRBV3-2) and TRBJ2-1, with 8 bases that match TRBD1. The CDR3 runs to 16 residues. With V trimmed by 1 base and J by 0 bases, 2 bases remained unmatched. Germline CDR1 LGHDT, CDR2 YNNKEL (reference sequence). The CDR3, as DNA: TGTGCCAGCAGCCAAGGGGACAGGCGCTCCTACAATGAGCAGTTCTTC. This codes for CASSQGDRRSYNEQFF.

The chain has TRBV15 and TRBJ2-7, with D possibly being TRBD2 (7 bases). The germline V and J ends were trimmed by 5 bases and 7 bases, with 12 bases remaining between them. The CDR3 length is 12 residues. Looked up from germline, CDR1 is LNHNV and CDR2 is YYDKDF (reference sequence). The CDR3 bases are TGTGCCACCAGCGAGGGGGGGTATGAGCAGTACGTC. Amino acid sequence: CATSEGGYEQYV.

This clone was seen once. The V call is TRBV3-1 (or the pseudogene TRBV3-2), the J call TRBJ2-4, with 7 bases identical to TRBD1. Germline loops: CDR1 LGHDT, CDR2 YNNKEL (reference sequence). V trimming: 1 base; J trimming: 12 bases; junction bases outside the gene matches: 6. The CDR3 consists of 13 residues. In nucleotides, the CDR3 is TGTGCCAGCAGCCAAGTGGCAGGGGGAGCTCAGTACTTC. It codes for CASSQVAGGAQYF.

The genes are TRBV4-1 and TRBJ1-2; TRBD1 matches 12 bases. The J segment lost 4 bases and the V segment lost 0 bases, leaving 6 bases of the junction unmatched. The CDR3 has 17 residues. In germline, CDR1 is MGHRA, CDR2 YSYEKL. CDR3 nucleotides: TGCGCCAGCAGCCAAGAAGGGGGACAGGGGGCGGGCTATGGCTACACCTTC. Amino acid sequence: CASSQEGGQGAGYGYTF.

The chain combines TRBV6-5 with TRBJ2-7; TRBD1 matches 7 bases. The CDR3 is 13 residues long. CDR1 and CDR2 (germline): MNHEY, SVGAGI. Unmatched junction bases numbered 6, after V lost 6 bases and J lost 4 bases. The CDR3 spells CASSQDRQYEQYF. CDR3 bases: TGTGCCAGCAGCCAGGACAGGCAGTACGAGCAGTACTTC.

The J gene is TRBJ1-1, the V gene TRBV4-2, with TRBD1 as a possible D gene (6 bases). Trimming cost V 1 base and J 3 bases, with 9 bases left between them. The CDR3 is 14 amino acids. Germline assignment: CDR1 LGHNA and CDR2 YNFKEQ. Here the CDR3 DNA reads TGTGCCAGCAGCCAAGTTAGGGGGGACACTGAAGCTTTCTTT. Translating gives CASSQVRGDTEAFF.

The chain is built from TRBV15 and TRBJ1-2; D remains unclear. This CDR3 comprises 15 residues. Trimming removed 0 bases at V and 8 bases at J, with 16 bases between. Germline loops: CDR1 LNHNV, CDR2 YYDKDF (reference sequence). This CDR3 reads CATSRDRWAPRGYTF. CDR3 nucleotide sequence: TGTGCCACCAGCAGAGATAGGTGGGCGCCTCGGGGCTACACCTTC.

As DNA, the CDR3 is TGTGCCAGCAGTTACGGGGGGGCCACAGATACGCAGTATTTT. Protein: CASSYGGATDTQYF. This sequence joins TRBV6-2 or TRBV6-3 and TRBJ2-3, with D tentatively TRBD2 (7 bases). Germline V lookup: CDR1 MNHEY, CDR2 SVGEGT. Trimming removed 2 bases from V and 2 bases from J, with 8 bases in between. CDR3 length: 14 amino acids.

The CDR3 sequence is CASSLDGAAQHF. CDR3 in DNA: TGTGCCAGCAGCTTAGATGGCGCGGCCCAGCATTTT. This chain connects TRBV11-2 to TRBJ1-5; D gene ambiguous. Looked up from germline, CDR1 is SGHAT and CDR2 is FQNNGV. Trimming shortened V by 0 bases and J by 11 bases, and 8 bases separated the two germline ends. This CDR3 is built from 12 residues. The variable domain in full, completed from reference TRBV11-2 and TRBJ1-5, reads EAGVAQSPRYKIIEKRQSVAFWCNPISGHATLYWYQQILGQGPKLLIQFQNNGVVDDSQLPKDRFSAERLKGVDSTLKIQPAKLEDSAVYLCASSLDGAAQHFGDGTRLSIL.

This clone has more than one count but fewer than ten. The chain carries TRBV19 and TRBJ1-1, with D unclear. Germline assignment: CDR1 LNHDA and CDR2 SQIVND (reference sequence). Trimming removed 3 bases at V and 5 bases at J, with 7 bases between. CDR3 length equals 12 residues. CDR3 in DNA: TGTGCCAGTAGTATGTTCCCTACTGAAGCTTTCTTT. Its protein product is CASSMFPTEAFF. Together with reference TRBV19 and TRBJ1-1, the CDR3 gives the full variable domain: DGGITQSPKYLFRKEGQNVTLSCEQNLNHDAMYWYRQDPGQGLRLIYYSQIVNDFQKGDIAEGYSVSREKKESFPLTVTSAQKNPTAFYLCASSMFPTEAFFGQGTRLTVV.

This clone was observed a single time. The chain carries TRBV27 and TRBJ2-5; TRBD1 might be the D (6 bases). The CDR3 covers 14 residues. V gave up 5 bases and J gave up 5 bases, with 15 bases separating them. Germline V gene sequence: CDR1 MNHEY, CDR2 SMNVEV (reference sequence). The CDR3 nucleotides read TGTGCCAGCAGTCCGTGGACAGCCCGGGAGACCCAGTACTTC. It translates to CASSPWTARETQYF.

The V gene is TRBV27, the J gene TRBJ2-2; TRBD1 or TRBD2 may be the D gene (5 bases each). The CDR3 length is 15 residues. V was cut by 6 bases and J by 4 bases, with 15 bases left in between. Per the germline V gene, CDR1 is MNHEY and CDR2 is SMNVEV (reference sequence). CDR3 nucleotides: TGTGCCAGCAGAAGGGGCAGTCGGGGCACCGGGGAGCTGTTTTTT. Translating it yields CASRRGSRGTGELFF.

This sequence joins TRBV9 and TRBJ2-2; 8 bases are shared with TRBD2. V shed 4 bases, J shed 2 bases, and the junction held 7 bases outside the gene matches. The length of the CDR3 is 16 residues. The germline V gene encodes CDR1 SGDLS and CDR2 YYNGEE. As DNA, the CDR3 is TGTGCCAGCAGCCTACAAGGGACTAGTAACACCGGGGAGCTGTTTTTT. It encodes CASSLQGTSNTGELFF.

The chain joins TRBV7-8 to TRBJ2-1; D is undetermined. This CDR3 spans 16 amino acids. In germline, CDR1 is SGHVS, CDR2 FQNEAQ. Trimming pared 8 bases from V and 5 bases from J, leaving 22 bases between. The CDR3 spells CASGGPQTLEHNEQFF. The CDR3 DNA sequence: TGTGCCAGCGGCGGCCCCCAAACCTTGGAGCACAATGAGCAGTTCTTC.

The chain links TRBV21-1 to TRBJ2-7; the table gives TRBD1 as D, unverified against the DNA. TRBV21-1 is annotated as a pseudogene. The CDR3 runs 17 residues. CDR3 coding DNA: TGTGCCAGCAGCAAAGGGGTAAAAGGGGACAGAACCTACGAGCAGTACGTC. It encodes CASSKGVKGDRTYEQYV.

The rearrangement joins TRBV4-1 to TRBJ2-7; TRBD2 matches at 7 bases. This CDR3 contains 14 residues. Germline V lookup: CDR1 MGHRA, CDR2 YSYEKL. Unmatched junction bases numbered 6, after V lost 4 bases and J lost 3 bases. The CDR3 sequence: CASSPMGGGYEQYF. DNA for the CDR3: TGCGCCAGCAGCCCCATGGGCGGGGGCTACGAGCAGTACTTC.

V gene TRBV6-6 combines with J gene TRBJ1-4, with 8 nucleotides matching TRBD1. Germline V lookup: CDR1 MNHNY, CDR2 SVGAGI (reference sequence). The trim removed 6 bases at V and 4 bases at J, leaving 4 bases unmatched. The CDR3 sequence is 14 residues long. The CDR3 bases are TGTGCCAGCAGAAAGGGACAGGTTAATGAAAAACTGTTTTTT. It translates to CASRKGQVNEKLFF.

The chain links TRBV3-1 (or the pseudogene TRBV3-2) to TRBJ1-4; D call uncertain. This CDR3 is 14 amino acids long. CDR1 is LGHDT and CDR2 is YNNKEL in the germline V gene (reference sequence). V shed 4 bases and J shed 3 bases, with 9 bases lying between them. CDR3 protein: CASSLRTANEKLFF. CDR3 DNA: TGTGCCAGCAGCCTCCGGACCGCTAATGAAAAACTGTTTTTT.